This T cell receptor (beta chain) was found in a study of cytomegalovirus exposure and HLA in healthy donors. Data came from immunoSEQ multiplex PCR; TCRdb stores just in-frame clones and leaves some out. The sample carries over 120,000 clones, 87% recorded once. Per germline, CDR1 SGHDT and CDR2 YYEEEE. Trimming cost V 0 bases and J 1 base; bases outside gene matches: 9. The CDR3 has 18 amino acids. Material: PBMCs. The rearrangement links TRBV5-6 to TRBJ2-3; 9 nucleotides line up with TRBD2. The clonotype comes from a man between 18 and 29 years old in good health and CMV-seropositive. CDR3 loop: CASSLGAGGTPGTDTQYF. The CDR3 DNA sequence: TGTGCCAGCAGCTTGGGGGCGGGAGGGACCCCGGGCACAGATACGCAGTATTTT.